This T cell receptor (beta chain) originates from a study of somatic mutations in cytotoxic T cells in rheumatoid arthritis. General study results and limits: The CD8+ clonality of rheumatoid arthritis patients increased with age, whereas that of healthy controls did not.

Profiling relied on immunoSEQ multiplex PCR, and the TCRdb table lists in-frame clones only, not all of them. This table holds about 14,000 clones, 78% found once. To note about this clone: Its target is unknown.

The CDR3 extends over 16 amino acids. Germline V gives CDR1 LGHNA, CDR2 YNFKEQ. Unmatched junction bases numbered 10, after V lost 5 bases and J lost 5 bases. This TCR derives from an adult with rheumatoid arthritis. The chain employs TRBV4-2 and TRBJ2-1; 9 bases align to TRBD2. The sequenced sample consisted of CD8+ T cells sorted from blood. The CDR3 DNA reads TGTGCCAGCAGCGCCGGGAGCGGGAGGCGAAACAATGAGCAGTTCTTC. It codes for CASSAGSGRRNNEQFF.